This T cell receptor beta chain appears in the sequencing data of a study of blood T cell repertoires in COVID-19. Background on the study: The United States, Italy and Spain were the sources of the acute and convalescent COVID-19 samples. T cells, B-cell-depleted T cells, or PBMCs provided the cDNA or gDNA that served as material.

Original processing methods: Reference gene primer amplification yielded estimated nucleated cell counts. Clones were read by immunoSEQ multiplex PCR, and TCRdb kept only the in-frame ones, dropping some. V and J calls plus clone size are reproduced from that table; the DNA served to infer D and trimming. Among about 85,000 clones listed, 90% were seen once. This clone has ten or more counts. Germline-derived CDR1 and CDR2 are KGHSH and LQKENI. V dropped 5 bases and J dropped 6 bases, with 14 bases sitting between them. The CDR3 is made up of 14 amino acids. This receptor was taken from an elderly woman with active or convalescent COVID-19. V usage is TRBV18 and J usage is TRBJ1-5; tentative D call: TRBD1 (5 bases). Sequencing input: peripheral blood. The CDR3 loop reads CASSKNRPAQPQHF. CDR3 bases: TGTGCCAGCTCAAAAAACAGGCCTGCTCAGCCCCAGCATTTT.